This T cell receptor (beta chain) originates from a study of human T cells and chemical hapten exposure. Across the study: Donors were sensitized with 2% DPC on the upper inner arm. Study-level points and caveats: DPC sensitization left the count of TCRs above 1 in 1000 unchanged.

Time point reported: patch test 1, 2 weeks after DPC sensitization. Stated treatment: therapeutic diphenylcyclopropenone sensitization with weekly scalp DPC. Donors, patients with alopecia ranging from 18 to 70 years old and judged suitable for DPC, provided samples. Per the authors' pipeline: A typical sample had 95,638 TCRs, with 23,224 to 690,600 overall. One entry per CDR3 protein, called by TCRdb with MiXCR from the RACE reads. TCRdb, not the authors, supplied the V and J calls. Of roughly 360,000 distinct CDR3 sequences listed, 4.8% are singletons. This clonotype has just a few counts. Its antigen is not known. V lost 1 base, J lost 0 bases, and 19 bases lay in between. Per the germline V gene, CDR1 is PRHDT and CDR2 is FYEKMQ (reference sequence). CDR3 length: 20 amino acids.

This sequence was found in a woman aged 45-59 years with alopecia areata. Some clones in this sample may be carry-over from other donors' samples. The material sequenced was whole blood, taken in connection with sensitization to the hapten diphenylcyclopropenone (DPC). J is TRBJ2-6 and V is TRBV13, with a possible D match to TRBD1 (5 bases). CDR3 sequence reads: CASSLVPLDSPGSGANVLTF. CDR3 nucleotides: TGTGCCAGCAGCTTAGTTCCCCTTGACAGTCCTGGCTCTGGGGCCAACGTCCTGACTTTC.